This T cell receptor (beta chain) was documented in a study of blood T cell repertoires in COVID-19. Study in general: Donors in the United States, Italy and Spain gave samples during acute or convalescent COVID-19. T cells, B-cell-depleted T cells, or PBMCs supplied cDNA or gDNA.

Per the authors' pipeline: The authors estimated nucleated cell counts from reference gene primer amplification. The repertoire was sequenced with immunoSEQ multiplex PCR; TCRdb's copy has only in-frame clones and lacks some. V, J and clone size are those of that table, while D and trimming were read from the DNA. This sample has fewer than 55,000 clones, with about 88% found just once. The source of this sequence is a man aged 50-59 years with acute or convalescent COVID-19. Sequenced: peripheral blood.

CDR3 region: CATKRGDSGTDTQYF. DNA of the CDR3: TGCGCCACTAAACGGGGGGACTCTGGCACAGATACGCAGTATTTT. This chain uses TRBV10-2 with TRBJ2-3, with 7 bases lining up with TRBD2. V lost 10 bases and J lost 1; bases outside the gene matches: 11. In germline, CDR1 is WSHSY, CDR2 SAAADI. The CDR3 is 15 amino acids.